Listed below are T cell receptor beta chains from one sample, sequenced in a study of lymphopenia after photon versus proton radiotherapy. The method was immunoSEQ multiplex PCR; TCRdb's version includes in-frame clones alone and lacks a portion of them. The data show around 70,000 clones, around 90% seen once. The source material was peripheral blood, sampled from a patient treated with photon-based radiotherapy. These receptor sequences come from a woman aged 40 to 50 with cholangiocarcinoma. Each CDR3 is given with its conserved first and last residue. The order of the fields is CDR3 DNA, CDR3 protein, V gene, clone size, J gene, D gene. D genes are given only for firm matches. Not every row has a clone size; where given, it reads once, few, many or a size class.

TGCGCCAGCAGCTTCGGCCAGGGGGAAAACACCATATATTTT	CASSFGQGENTIYF	TRBV5-1	NA	TRBJ1-3	TRBD1
TGTGCCAGCAGCCGATCTGGCATCGTTTCACCCCTCCACTTT	CASSRSGIVSPLHF	TRBV6-6	few	TRBJ1-6	NA
TGTGCCAGCAGTGCTCAGAGGAGCCTCCATCAGCCCCAGCATTTT	CASSAQRSLHQPQHF	TRBV2	NA	TRBJ1-5	NA
TGCGCCAGCAGCGAAACGGGGGGGCCCACTGAAGCTTTCTTT	CASSETGGPTEAFF	TRBV10-1	NA	TRBJ1-1	NA
TGTGCCAGCAGCTGGGGCAGCTCCTACAATGAGCAGTTCTTC	CASSWGSSYNEQFF	TRBV5-4	NA	TRBJ2-1	NA
TGTGCCAGCAGCTTGCAACCCGGGACAGCGGGAGGTCAGCCCCAGCATTTT	CASSLQPGTAGGQPQHF	TRBV5-5	NA	TRBJ1-5	TRBD1
TGTGCCAGCAGCCCAAAGGTGGGGATACGTGGCTCTGGGGCCAACGTCCTGACTTTC	CASSPKVGIRGSGANVLTF	TRBV9	NA	TRBJ2-6	NA
TGTGCCAGCAGTGTCCGGACGGAATACAATGAGCAGTTCTTC	CASSVRTEYNEQFF	TRBV6-1	few	TRBJ2-1	NA
TGTGCCAGCAGCCCTAGCCGAGGGGAGACCCAGTACTTC	CASSPSRGETQYF	TRBV7-3	NA	TRBJ2-5	NA
TGCGCCAGCAGTACAGGACAGGGCGATTCACCCCTCCACTTT	CASSTGQGDSPLHF	TRBV5-1	NA	TRBJ1-6	TRBD1
TGTGCCAGCAGTTTTGACAGCGGCACTGAAGCTTTCTTT	CASSFDSGTEAFF	TRBV5-6	NA	TRBJ1-1	NA
TGTGCCACCAGCGGTAGAGGACAGGGGGCCTACGAGCAGTACTTC	CATSGRGQGAYEQYF	TRBV15	NA	TRBJ2-7	TRBD1
TGCGCCAGCAGCCAAGACAGCGGGGGGGAGACCCAGTACTTC	CASSQDSGGETQYF	TRBV4-3	NA	TRBJ2-5	TRBD2
TGTGCCAGCAGTTACCAGGGTCACTATGGCTACACCTTC	CASSYQGHYGYTF	TRBV6-5	NA	TRBJ1-2	NA
TGTGCCAGCAATCCACTTCGTTGGGACACCGAAAAATCCTACGAGCAGTACTTC	CASNPLRWDTEKSYEQYF	TRBV2	NA	TRBJ2-7	NA
TGTGCCAGCAGCCGGACTGAACAAGAGACCCAGTACTTC	CASSRTEQETQYF	TRBV11-3	NA	TRBJ2-5	NA
TGTGCCAGCAGCTCTGGGGCAGGCATTGCCATAAGTGGCTACACCTTC	CASSSGAGIAISGYTF	TRBV11-2	NA	TRBJ1-2	NA
TGTGCCGGAAGCGTCGGGACTAGCGCGGACGAGCAGTACTTC	CAGSVGTSADEQYF	TRBV2	NA	TRBJ2-7	TRBD2
TGTGCCATCAGTGAAGAGCCCGGGAATGAGCAGTTCTTC	CAISEEPGNEQFF	TRBV10-3	NA	TRBJ2-1	NA
TGTGCCAGCAGCTTAGTGGGCAGCCTCCCTGAAGCTTTCTTT	CASSLVGSLPEAFF	TRBV7-9	NA	TRBJ1-1	NA
TGTGCCAGCAACTCCGGACTAGCGGCGACCGGGGAGCTGTTTTTT	CASNSGLAATGELFF	TRBV9	few	TRBJ2-2	TRBD2
TGTGCCAGCAGCTCCCCGCTAAACGGACTAGCGGGAGCCCACGAGCAGTACTTC	CASSSPLNGLAGAHEQYF	TRBV11-2	NA	TRBJ2-7	TRBD2
TGTGCCAGCAGTACTCCCGGGACAGGGATTCGCTATGGCTACACCTTC	CASSTPGTGIRYGYTF	TRBV27	NA	TRBJ1-2	TRBD1
TGTGCCAGCAGCTACCTGACAGGAGGGTCACCCCTCCACTTT	CASSYLTGGSPLHF	TRBV7-2	few	TRBJ1-6	NA
TGTGCCAGCAGCGTAGGAGGGTCCACAGATACGCAGTATTTT	CASSVGGSTDTQYF	TRBV9	NA	TRBJ2-3	NA
TGTGCCAGCAGGCCTACTAGCGCTATCGGGGAGCTGTTTTTT	CASRPTSAIGELFF	TRBV7-2	NA	TRBJ2-2	TRBD2
TGTGCCAGTAGTATTGCTGTCATCGGGGACGAGCAGTACTTC	CASSIAVIGDEQYF	TRBV19	NA	TRBJ2-7	NA
TGCAGTGCTAGGGATTACGAGCAGTACTTC	CSARDYEQYF	TRBV20-1	once	TRBJ2-7	NA
TGTGCCAGTAGTATTGGCAGGGGATATGAGGGTAATGAAAAACTGTTTTTT	CASSIGRGYEGNEKLFF	TRBV19	NA	TRBJ1-4	NA
TGTGCCTGGAGTGCTCAATATGAAAAACTGTTTTTT	CAWSAQYEKLFF	TRBV30	NA	TRBJ1-4	NA